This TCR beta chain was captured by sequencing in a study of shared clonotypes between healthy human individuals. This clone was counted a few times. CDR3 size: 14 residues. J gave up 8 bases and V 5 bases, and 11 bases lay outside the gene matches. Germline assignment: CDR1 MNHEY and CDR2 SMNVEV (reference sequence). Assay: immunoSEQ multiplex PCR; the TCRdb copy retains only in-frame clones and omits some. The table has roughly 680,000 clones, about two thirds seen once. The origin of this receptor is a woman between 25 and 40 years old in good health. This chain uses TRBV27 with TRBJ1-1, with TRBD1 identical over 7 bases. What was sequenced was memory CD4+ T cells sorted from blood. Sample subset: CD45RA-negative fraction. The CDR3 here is CASSPRQGRHEAFF. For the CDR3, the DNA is TGTGCCAGCAGTCCCCGACAGGGTCGGCACGAAGCTTTCTTT.